The clone carrying this T cell receptor (beta chain) was counted ten times or more. The antigen is not known. This sample is drawn from a study of CD8 T cells in ankylosing spondylitis. The CDR3 has 15 amino acids. Between the trimmed V and J ends, which lost 4 bases and 0 bases, there was a span of 11 bases. In germline, CDR1 is SGHRS, CDR2 YFSETQ. The authors made TCR beta libraries by quantitative 5'-RACE with molecular barcodes. TCRdb used MiXCR to reprocess the 5' RACE reads, holding one entry per CDR3 protein. In the table there are fewer than 550,000 distinct CDR3 sequences, approximately 5.3% of which are singletons. Study findings and constraints: The disease-linked clones had a CD8+ phenotype and low blood frequencies. About 8 highly homologous variants made up a TCR beta motif that seemed to typify ankylosing spondylitis blood. Disease-associated clones were reportedly significantly overrepresented in matched ankylosing spondylitis synovial fluid. Certain motif variants had earlier appeared in reactive arthritis synovial fluid and blood.

The chain is built from TRBV5-1 and TRBJ1-3; no clear D gene. This TCR was sampled from a male donor with ankylosing spondylitis. The source material was blood, either unsorted or a sorted T cell fraction (not recorded which). The CDR3 DNA reads TGCGCCAGCAGCAGAGACCCGAGCTCTGGAAACACCATATATTTT. Translation gives CASSRDPSSGNTIYF.